The 15 T cell receptor beta chains reported below all come from one sample, sequenced in a study of blood T cells in healthy people across ages. Alongside a J-beta primer mix, a sample-barcoded 5' primer served in a second PCR lasting roughly 7 to 11 cycles. TCRdb re-derived calls from the 5' RACE reads in MiXCR, one entry per CDR3 protein. Of almost 1 million distinct CDR3 sequences detected, roughly 50% appear once; the ten largest clones hold about a fifth. The material sequenced was blood. Receptor source: a woman aged 55 to 70 in good health.

This clonotype is a singleton in its sample. The V and J genes are TRBV11-2 and TRBJ2-7; D not resolved. Germline-derived CDR1 and CDR2 are SGHAT and FQNNGV. This CDR3 contains 13 residues. V was trimmed by 5 bases and J by 7 bases, leaving 15 bases between them. The CDR3 DNA is TGTGCCAGCAGCCCATCTATCTGGGATGAGCAGTACTTC. Its protein is CASSPSIWDEQYF.

The V and J genes are TRBV27 and TRBJ2-7; no reliable D call. Trimming cost V 9 bases and J 0 bases, with 15 bases left between them. The CDR3 consists of 14 residues. Per germline, CDR1 MNHEY and CDR2 SMNVEV (reference sequence). The DNA for the CDR3 is TGTGCCAGTTCAAACTGGGTAGGCTCCTACGAGCAGTACTTC. It yields the protein CASSNWVGSYEQYF.

This chain links TRBV7-9 with TRBJ1-2, with 8 bases identical to TRBD1. CDR3 length: 15 residues. Germline lookup yields CDR1 SEHNR and CDR2 FQNEAQ (reference sequence). The ends lost 4 bases at V and 3 bases at J; junction bases unmatched: 7. The CDR3 nucleotides read TGTGCCAGCAGCTCCAACAGGGGGAACCACTATGGCTACACCTTC. Translating it yields CASSSNRGNHYGYTF. Complete variable domain (other parts from reference TRBV7-9 and TRBJ1-2): DTGVSQNPRHKITKRGQNVTFRCDPISEHNRLYWYRQTLGQGPEFLTYFQNEAQLEKSRLLSDRFSAERPKGSFSTLEIQRTEQGDSAMYLCASSSNRGNHYGYTFGSGTRLTVV.

This clonotype was counted a single time. The chain links TRBV10-3 to TRBJ2-5; no definite D call. Germline CDR1 ENHRY, CDR2 SYGVKD. Trimming left V 2 bases short and J 13 bases short, with 23 bases between. This CDR3 has 15 amino acids. The CDR3 DNA follows: TGTGCCATCAGTGAGATCGCAGGTCCGCAGGACGAGCGGTACTTC. Protein product: CAISEIAGPQDERYF.

This clonotype was counted a few times. The gene calls are TRBV12-3 or TRBV12-4 and TRBJ2-5; the D call may be TRBD1 or TRBD2 (5 bases each). The end of the DNA fits TRBJ2-7 better, so the J call may be wrong. This CDR3 has 13 amino acids. CDR3 protein: CASSGDGPYEQYF. In nucleotides, the CDR3 is TGTGCCAGCAGTGGGGACGGACCCTACGAGCAGTACTTC.

The V call is TRBV4-3, the J call TRBJ2-1; D gene uncertain. Trimming stripped 0 bases from V and 2 bases from J, with 8 bases between. CDR1 LGHNA and CDR2 YSLEER come from the germline V gene. The CDR3 loop spans 15 amino acids. As DNA, the CDR3 is TGCGCCAGCAGCCAAGAATACCCGACCTACAATGAGCAGTTCTTC. Protein sequence: CASSQEYPTYNEQFF.

This clonotype was seen a handful of times. The J gene is TRBJ2-7, the V gene TRBV9; D is uncertain. Germline V gives CDR1 SGDLS, CDR2 YYNGEE. The CDR3 extends over 14 amino acids. The V and J ends lost 0 bases and 2 bases respectively, with 9 bases between them. The CDR3 DNA sequence: TGTGCCAGCAGCGTAGAGCCAACCGCCTACGAGCAGTACTTC. This codes for CASSVEPTAYEQYF. Full variable domain (outside the CDR3, taken from reference TRBV9 and TRBJ2-7): DSGVTQTPKHLITATGQRVTLRCSPRSGDLSVYWYQQSLDQGLQFLIQYYNGEERAKGNILERFSAQQFPDLHSELNLSSLELGDSALYFCASSVEPTAYEQYFGPGTRLTVT.

The rearrangement uses TRBV28 and TRBJ2-1; either TRBD1 or TRBD2 may fit D (5 bases each). The CDR3 consists of 16 residues. Trimming cost V 2 bases and J 6 bases, with 17 bases left between them. Per germline, CDR1 MDHEN and CDR2 SYDVKM. CDR3 nucleotide sequence: TGTGCCAGCAGTTTACAAGGGTGGGGGTCGATCAATGAGCAGTTCTTC. Amino acid sequence: CASSLQGWGSINEQFF. Using reference TRBV28 and TRBJ2-1 for the parts outside the CDR3, the full variable domain is DVKVTQSSRYLVKRTGEKVFLECVQDMDHENMFWYRQDPGLGLRLIYFSYDVKMKEKGDIPEGYSVSREKKERFSLILESASTNQTSMYLCASSLQGWGSINEQFFGPGTRLTVL.

This chain uses TRBV28 with TRBJ2-7; tentatively, D is TRBD1 (7 bases). Trimming shortened V by 7 bases and J by 2 bases, and 18 bases separated the two germline ends. CDR3 length: 15 residues. Germline V CDR1 and CDR2: MDHEN, SYDVKM. CDR3 amino acids: CASTLGGQGAYEQYF. Here the CDR3 DNA reads TGTGCCAGCACCCTCGGGGGTCAGGGGGCCTACGAGCAGTACTTC.

CDR3 sequence: CASSLRQDTGELFF. CDR3 nucleotides: TGTGCCAGCAGCCTGAGACAGGACACCGGGGAGCTGTTTTTT. This chain joins TRBV11-2 and TRBJ2-2; maybe TRBD1 (6 bases). Germline CDR1 and CDR2: SGHAT and FQNNGV. Trimming removed 5 bases at V and 3 bases at J, with 10 bases between. The length of the CDR3 is 14 residues.

CDR3 in DNA: TGTGCCAGCAGCCGACAGGGGGATCCCAAAAACATTCAGTACTTC. Translating gives CASSRQGDPKNIQYF. The J gene is TRBJ2-4, the V gene TRBV5-5; 9 bases match TRBD1. The CDR3 is 15 amino acids. Germline assignment: CDR1 SGHKS and CDR2 YYEKEE (reference sequence). V was clipped by 4 bases and J by 2 bases; unmatched bases: 4.

The gene calls are TRBV4-3 and TRBJ2-1, with D tentatively TRBD1 or TRBD2 (5 bases each). CDR3 length: 15 amino acids. From germline, CDR1 is LGHNA and CDR2 YSLEER. The germline V and J ends were trimmed by 0 bases and 8 bases, with 14 bases remaining between them. The CDR3 here is CASSQDVGDGDEQFF. For the CDR3, the DNA is TGCGCCAGCAGCCAAGATGTGGGGGATGGCGATGAGCAGTTCTTC.

The chain is built from TRBV6-1 and TRBJ2-7, with TRBD2 matching over 8 bases. Per germline, CDR1 MNHNS and CDR2 SASEGT. The CDR3 length is 14 residues. The J segment lost 4 bases and the V segment lost 6 bases, leaving 8 bases of the junction unmatched. Written as DNA, the CDR3 is TGTGCCAGCAGAGGGGGACTAGGGGCATACGAGCAGTACTTC. This translates into CASRGGLGAYEQYF.

This clonotype was seen a few times. J is TRBJ2-3 and V is TRBV6-2 or TRBV6-3; D is unclear. Germline CDR1 and CDR2: MNHEY and SVGEGT. Trimming left V 2 bases short and J 3 bases short, with 9 bases between. There are 14 residues in the CDR3. The DNA of the CDR3 is TGTGCCAGCAGTTACACCGTCAGTACAGATACGCAGTATTTT. Translating it yields CASSYTVSTDTQYF.

CDR3 nucleotides: TGTGCCAGCAGCGCGGGCGCGGGGGAGACCCAGTACTTC. Amino acids: CASSAGAGETQYF. The J gene is TRBJ2-7, the V gene TRBV7-2, with D perhaps matching TRBD2 (6 bases). Judging by the DNA end, TRBJ2-5 fits better; the J call may be wrong. The length of the CDR3 is 13 residues. In germline, CDR1 is SGHTA, CDR2 FQGNSA.